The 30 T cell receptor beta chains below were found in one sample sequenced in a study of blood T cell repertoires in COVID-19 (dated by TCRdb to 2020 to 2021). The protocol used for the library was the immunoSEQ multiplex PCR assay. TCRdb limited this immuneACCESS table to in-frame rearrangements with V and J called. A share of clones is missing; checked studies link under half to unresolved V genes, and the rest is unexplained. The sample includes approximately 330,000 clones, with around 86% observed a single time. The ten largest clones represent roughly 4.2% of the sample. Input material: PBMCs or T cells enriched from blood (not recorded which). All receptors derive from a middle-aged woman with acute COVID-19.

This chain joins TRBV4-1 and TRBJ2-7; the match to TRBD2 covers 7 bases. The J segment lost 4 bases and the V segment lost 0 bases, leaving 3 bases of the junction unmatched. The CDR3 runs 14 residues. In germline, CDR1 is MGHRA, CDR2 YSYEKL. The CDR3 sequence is CASSQDWGGYEQYF. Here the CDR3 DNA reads TGCGCCAGCAGCCAAGATTGGGGGGGATACGAGCAGTACTTC.

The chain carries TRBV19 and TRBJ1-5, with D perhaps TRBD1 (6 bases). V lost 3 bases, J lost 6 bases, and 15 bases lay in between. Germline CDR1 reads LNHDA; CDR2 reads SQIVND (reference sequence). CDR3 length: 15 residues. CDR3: CASSIGDKGTQPQHF. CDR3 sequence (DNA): TGTGCCAGTAGTATCGGGGACAAGGGGACTCAGCCCCAGCATTTT.

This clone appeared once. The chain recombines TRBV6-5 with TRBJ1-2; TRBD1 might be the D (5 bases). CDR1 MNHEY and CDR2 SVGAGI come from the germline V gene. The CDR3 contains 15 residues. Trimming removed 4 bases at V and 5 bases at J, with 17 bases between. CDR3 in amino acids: CASSSAGGARYGYTF. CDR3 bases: TGTGCCAGCAGTTCAGCGGGAGGGGCGCGGTATGGCTACACCTTC.

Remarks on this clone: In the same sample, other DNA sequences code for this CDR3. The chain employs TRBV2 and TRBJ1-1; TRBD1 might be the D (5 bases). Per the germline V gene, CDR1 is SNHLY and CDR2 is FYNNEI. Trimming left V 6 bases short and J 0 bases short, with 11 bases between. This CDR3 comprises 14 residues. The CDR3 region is CASRYRQLNTEAFF. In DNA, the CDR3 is TGTGCCAGCAGATACAGACAGCTGAACACTGAAGCTTTCTTT.

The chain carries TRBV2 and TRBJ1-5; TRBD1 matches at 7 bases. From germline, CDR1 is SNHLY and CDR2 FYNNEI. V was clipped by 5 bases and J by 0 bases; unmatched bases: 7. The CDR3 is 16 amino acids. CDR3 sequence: CASSSGQRNSNQPQHF. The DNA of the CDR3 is TGTGCCAGCAGTTCGGGACAGCGGAATAGCAATCAGCCCCAGCATTTT.

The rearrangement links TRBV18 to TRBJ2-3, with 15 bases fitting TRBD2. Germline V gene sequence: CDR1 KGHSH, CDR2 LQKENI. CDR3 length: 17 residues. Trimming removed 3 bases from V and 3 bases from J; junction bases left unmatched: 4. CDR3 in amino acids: CASSPGLAGGRTDTQYF. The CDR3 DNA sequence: TGTGCCAGCTCACCGGGACTAGCGGGGGGAAGGACAGATACGCAGTATTTT.

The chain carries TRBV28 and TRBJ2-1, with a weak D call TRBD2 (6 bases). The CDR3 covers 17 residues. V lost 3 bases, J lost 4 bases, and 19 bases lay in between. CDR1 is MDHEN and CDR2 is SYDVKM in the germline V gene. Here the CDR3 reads CASSLAPASGAYNEQFF. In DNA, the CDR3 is TGTGCCAGCAGTTTGGCCCCCGCGTCGGGAGCATACAATGAGCAGTTCTTC.

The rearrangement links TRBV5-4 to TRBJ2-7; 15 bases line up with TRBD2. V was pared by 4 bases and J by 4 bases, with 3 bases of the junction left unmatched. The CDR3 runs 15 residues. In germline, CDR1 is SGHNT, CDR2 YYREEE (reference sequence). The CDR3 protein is CASSLGLAGGYEQYF. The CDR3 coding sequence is TGTGCCAGCAGCCTGGGACTAGCGGGAGGTTACGAGCAGTACTTC.

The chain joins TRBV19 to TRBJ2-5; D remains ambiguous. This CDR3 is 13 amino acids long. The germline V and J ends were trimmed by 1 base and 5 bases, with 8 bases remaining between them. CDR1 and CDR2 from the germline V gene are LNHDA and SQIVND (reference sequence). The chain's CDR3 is CASSIGLDETQYF. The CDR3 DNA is TGTGCCAGTAGTATAGGACTCGACGAGACCCAGTACTTC.

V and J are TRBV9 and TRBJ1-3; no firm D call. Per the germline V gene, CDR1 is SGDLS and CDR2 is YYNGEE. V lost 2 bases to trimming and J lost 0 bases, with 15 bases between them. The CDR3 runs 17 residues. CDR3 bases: TGTGCCAGCAGCGTGAGCCCCGACTTAGGCTCTGGAAACACCATATATTTT. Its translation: CASSVSPDLGSGNTIYF.

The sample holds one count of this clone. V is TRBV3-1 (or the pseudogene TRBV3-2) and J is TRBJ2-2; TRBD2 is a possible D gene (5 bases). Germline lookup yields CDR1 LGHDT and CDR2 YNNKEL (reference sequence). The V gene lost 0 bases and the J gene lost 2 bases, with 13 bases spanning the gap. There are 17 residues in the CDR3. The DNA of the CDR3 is TGTGCCAGCAGCCAAGATCTCAGACTACCCAACACCGGGGAGCTGTTTTTT. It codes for CASSQDLRLPNTGELFF.

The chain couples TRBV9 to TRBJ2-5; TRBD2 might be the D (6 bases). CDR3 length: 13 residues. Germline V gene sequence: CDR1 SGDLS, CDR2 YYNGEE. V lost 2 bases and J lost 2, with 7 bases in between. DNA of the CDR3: TGTGCCAGCAGCGTCGGGACTCAAGAGACCCAGTACTTC. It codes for CASSVGTQETQYF.

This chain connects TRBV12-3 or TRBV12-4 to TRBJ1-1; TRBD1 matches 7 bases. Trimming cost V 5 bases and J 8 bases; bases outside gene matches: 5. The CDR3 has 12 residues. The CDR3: CASSRQGSEAFF. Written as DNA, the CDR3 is TGTGCCAGCAGTCGACAGGGTTCCGAAGCTTTCTTT.

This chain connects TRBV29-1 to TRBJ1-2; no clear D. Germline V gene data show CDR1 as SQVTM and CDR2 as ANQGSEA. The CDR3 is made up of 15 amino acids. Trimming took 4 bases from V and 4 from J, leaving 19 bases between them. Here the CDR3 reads CSVAAKSEARYGYTF. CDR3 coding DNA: TGCAGCGTTGCTGCCAAAAGCGAAGCCCGCTATGGCTACACCTTC.

The CDR3 DNA follows: TGTGCCAGCAGCTGGACAGGGCGCTCCTACGAGCAGTACTTC. It codes for CASSWTGRSYEQYF. The chain is built from TRBV7-2 and TRBJ2-7, with 8 bases fitting TRBD1. From germline, CDR1 is SGHTA and CDR2 FQGNSA. The ends lost 4 bases at V and 0 bases at J; junction bases unmatched: 2. The CDR3 sequence is 14 residues long. Filled out from reference TRBV7-2 and TRBJ2-7, the complete variable domain reads GAGVSQSPSNKVTEKGKDVELRCDPISGHTALYWYRQSLGQGLEFLIYFQGNSAPDKSGLPSDRFSAERTGGSVSTLTIQRTQQEDSAVYLCASSWTGRSYEQYFGPGTRLTVT.

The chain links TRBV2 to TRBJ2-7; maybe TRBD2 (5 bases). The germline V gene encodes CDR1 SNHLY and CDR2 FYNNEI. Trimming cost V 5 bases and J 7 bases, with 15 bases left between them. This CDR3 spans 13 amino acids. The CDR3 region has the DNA TGTGCCAGCAGTCCCTTCCCCTCGGGGGAGCAGTACTTC. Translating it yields CASSPFPSGEQYF. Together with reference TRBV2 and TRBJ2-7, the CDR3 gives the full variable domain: EPEVTQTPSHQVTQMGQEVILRCVPISNHLYFYWYRQILGQKVEFLVSFYNNEISEKSEIFDDQFSVERPDGSNFTLKIRSTKLEDSAMYFCASSPFPSGEQYFGPGTRLTVT.

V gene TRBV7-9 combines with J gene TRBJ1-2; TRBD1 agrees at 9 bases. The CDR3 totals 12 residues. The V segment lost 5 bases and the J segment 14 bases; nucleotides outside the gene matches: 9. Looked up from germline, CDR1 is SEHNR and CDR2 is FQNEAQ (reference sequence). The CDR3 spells CASSLGQGTRTF. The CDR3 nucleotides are TGTGCCAGCAGCCTAGGACAGGGGACTCGTACCTTC.

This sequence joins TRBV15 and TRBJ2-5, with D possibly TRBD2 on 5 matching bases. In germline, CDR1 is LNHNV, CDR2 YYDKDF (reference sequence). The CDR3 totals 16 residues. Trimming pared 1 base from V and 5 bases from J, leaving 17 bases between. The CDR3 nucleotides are TGTGCCACCAGCAGAGTTTATCCGGGGTTGGGCGAGACCCAGTACTTC. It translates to CATSRVYPGLGETQYF.

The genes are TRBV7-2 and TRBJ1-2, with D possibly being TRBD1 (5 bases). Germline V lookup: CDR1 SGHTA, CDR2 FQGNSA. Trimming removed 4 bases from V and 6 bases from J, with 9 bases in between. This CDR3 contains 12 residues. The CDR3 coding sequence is TGTGCCAGCAGCTCCCTGACAGATGGCTACACCTTC. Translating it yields CASSSLTDGYTF.

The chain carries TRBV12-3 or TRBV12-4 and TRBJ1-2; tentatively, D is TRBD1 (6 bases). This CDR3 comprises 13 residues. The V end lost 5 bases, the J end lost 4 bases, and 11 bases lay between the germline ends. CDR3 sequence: CASSKQGPYGYTF. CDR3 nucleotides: TGTGCCAGCAGTAAACAGGGACCCTATGGCTACACCTTC.

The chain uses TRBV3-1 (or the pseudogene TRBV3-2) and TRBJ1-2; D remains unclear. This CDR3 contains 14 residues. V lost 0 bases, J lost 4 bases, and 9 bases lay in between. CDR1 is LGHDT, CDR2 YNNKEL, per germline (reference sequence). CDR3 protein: CASSQDITAYGYTF. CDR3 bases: TGTGCCAGCAGCCAAGATATCACAGCCTATGGCTACACCTTC.

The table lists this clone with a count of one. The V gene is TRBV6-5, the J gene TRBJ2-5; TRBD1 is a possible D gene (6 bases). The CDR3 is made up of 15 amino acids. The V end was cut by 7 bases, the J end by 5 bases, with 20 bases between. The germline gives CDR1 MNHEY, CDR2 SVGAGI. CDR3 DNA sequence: TGTGCCAGCAAGCAGGGGACGGTGAGATTGGAGACCCAGTACTTC. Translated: CASKQGTVRLETQYF.

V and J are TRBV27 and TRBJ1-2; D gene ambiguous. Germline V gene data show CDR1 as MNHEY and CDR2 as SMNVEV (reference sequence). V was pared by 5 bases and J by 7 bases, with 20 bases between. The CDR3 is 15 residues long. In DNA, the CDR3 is TGTGCCAGCAGTCCCGACATAATTCTGGGAGGTGGCTACACCTTC. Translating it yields CASSPDIILGGGYTF.

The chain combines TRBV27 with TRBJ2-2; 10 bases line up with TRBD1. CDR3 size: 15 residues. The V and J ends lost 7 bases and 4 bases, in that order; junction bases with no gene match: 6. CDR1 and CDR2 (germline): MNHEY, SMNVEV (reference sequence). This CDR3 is CASTPGQGSTGELFF. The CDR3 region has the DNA TGTGCCAGCACCCCGGGACAGGGGAGCACCGGGGAGCTGTTTTTT.

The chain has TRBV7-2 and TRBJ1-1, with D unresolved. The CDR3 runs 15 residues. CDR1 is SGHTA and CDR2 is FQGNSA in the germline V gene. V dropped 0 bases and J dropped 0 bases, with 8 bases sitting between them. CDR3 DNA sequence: TGTGCCAGCAGCTTAGCTCCAGCGATGAACACTGAAGCTTTCTTT. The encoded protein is CASSLAPAMNTEAFF.

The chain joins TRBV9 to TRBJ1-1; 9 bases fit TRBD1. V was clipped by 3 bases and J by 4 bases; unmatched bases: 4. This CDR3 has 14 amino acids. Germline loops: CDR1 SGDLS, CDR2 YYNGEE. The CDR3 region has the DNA TGTGCCAGCAGCGCCGGGACAGGGAGCACTGAAGCTTTCTTT. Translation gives CASSAGTGSTEAFF. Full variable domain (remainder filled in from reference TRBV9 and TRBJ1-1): DSGVTQTPKHLITATGQRVTLRCSPRSGDLSVYWYQQSLDQGLQFLIQYYNGEERAKGNILERFSAQQFPDLHSELNLSSLELGDSALYFCASSAGTGSTEAFFGQGTRLTVV.

In DNA form, the CDR3 reads TGCGCCAGCAGGGCTAGCCTGAACACTGAAGCTTTCTTT. This codes for CASRASLNTEAFF. The genes are TRBV5-1 and TRBJ1-1, with D hard to call. The V end was cut by 5 bases, the J end by 0 bases, with 8 bases between. The germline V gene encodes CDR1 SGHRS and CDR2 YFSETQ. CDR3 size: 13 residues. Full variable domain (outside the CDR3, taken from reference TRBV5-1 and TRBJ1-1): KAGVTQTPRYLIKTRGQQVTLSCSPISGHRSVSWYQQTPGQGLQFLFEYFSETQRNKGNFPGRFSGRQFSNSRSEMNVSTLELGDSALYLCASRASLNTEAFFGQGTRLTVV.

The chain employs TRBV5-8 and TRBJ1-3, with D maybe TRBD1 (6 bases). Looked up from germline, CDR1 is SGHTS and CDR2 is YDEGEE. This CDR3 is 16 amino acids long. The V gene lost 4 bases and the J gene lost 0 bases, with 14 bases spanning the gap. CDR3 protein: CASSDRTAASGNTIYF. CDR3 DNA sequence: TGTGCCAGCAGCGACCGGACAGCGGCCTCTGGAAACACCATATATTTT.

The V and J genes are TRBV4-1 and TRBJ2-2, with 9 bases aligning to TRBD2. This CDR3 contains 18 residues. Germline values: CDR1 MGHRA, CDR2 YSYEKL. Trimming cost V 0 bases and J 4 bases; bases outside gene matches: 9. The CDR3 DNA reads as TGCGCCAGCAGCCAAGAGGGCGGTGCTAGCGGGATCACCGGGGAGCTGTTTTTT. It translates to CASSQEGGASGITGELFF.

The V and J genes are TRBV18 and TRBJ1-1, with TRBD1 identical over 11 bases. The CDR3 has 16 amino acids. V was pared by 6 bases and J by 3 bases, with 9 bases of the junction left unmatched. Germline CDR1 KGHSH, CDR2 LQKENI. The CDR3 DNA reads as TGTGCCAGCTCCGCCAGGACAGGGGGCATGGACACTGAAGCTTTCTTT. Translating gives CASSARTGGMDTEAFF.